These T cell receptor beta chains were read from a single sample in a study of spatial heterogeneity in lung cancer. MiXCR was run by TCRdb on the 5' RACE reads, yielding one entry per CDR3 protein. The sample carries under 80,000 distinct CDR3 sequences, approximately 6% recorded once. The sample consisted of PBMCs, taken at surgery. The receptors were gathered from a female donor with early-stage non-small cell lung cancer. Each CDR3 is given without its conserved first and last residue.

V gene: TRBV9
CDR3 protein: ASSVQGSYGYT

V gene: TRBV12-3/TRBV12-4
CDR3 protein: ASSSGGRATIY

V gene: TRBV7-3
CDR3 protein: ASSLTGPGNTIY

V gene: TRBV4-2
CDR3 protein: ASSPGQGASGYT

V gene: TRBV20-1
CDR3 protein: SARQGGGIEKLF

V gene: TRBV7-3
CDR3 protein: ASSSTPTGGTEAF

V gene: TRBV2
CDR3 protein: ASKGGGSLNIHRHQETQY

V gene: TRBV10-3
CDR3 protein: ATQIGTSGQETQY

V gene: TRBV5-1
CDR3 protein: ASSLQPQGSAEQY

V gene: TRBV20-1
CDR3 protein: SASGGTAGGPDMQY

V gene: TRBV20-1
CDR3 protein: SASLGQGGYEQY

V gene: TRBV3-1
CDR3 protein: ASSEGRRDTGELF

V gene: TRBV10-3
CDR3 protein: AISGDREVGGELF